This T cell receptor beta chain was captured in a study of blood T cell repertoires in COVID-19. The repertoire was sequenced with immunoSEQ multiplex PCR; TCRdb's copy has only in-frame clones and lacks some. The table records about 170,000 clones, roughly 85% of them present only once. The sample comprised peripheral blood. The clonotype comes from a woman aged 80 or over with acute or convalescent COVID-19.

This CDR3 reads CASSQGGAPDTQYF. The CDR3 DNA reads as TGTGCCAGCAGCCAGGGGGGAGCCCCAGATACGCAGTATTTT. This chain uses TRBV11-3 with TRBJ2-3; the D gene is possibly TRBD1 (7 bases). Germline CDR1 reads SGHNT; CDR2 reads YENEEA. The germline V and J ends were trimmed by 5 bases and 4 bases, with 13 bases remaining between them. CDR3 size: 14 residues.